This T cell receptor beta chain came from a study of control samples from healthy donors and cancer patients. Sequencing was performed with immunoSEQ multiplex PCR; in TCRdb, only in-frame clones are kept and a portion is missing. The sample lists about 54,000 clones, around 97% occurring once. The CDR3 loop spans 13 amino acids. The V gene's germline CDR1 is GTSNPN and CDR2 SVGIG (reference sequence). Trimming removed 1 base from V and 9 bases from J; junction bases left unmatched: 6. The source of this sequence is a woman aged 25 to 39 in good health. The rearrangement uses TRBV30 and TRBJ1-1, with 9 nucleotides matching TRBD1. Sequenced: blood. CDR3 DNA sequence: TGTGCCTGGAGTGGAGGGACAGGGACACAAGCTTTCTTT. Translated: CAWSGGTGTQAFF.